This T cell receptor beta chain derives from a study of control samples from healthy donors and cancer patients (dated by TCRdb to the early 2020s). On this clone: Its specific antigen is unknown. No much larger clonotype is one base removed from it; base qualities were not supplied.

Taken from cysteine to phenylalanine, the CDR3 has 12 residues. Of all the DNA, just the CDR3 is kept, 36 bases in frame from base 1. For CDR1 and CDR2, the germline V gene (reference sequence) lists PRHDT and FYEKMQ. V sheds 5 bases and J sheds 5 bases, leaving 8 bases between their ends. The receptor library was made with the immunoSEQ multiplex PCR assay. In TCRdb, the immuneACCESS table is reduced to in-frame sequences with V and J assigned. These tables do not hold every clone; where another copy was compared, an unresolved V gene accounts for under half, and the others remain unexplained. The sample data list more than 150,000 clones, and roughly nine tenths of these were observed just once. The biggest ten clones account for roughly 0.7% of the sample.

The rearrangement joined TRBV13 to TRBJ2-3; the D gene assignment is perhaps TRBD1 or TRBD2, with each matching 5 bases. This receptor was obtained from a young woman in good health. Sequencing was done on a sample of blood. The DNA sequence reads TGTGCCAGCAGCCCTGGGGGAGATACGCAGTATTTT. Its protein product is CASSPGGDTQYF.